This TCR beta chain was captured by sequencing in a study of blood T cells in healthy people across ages. The CDR3 has 20 amino acids. CDR1 and CDR2 from the germline V gene are SGHAT and FQNNGV. The junction had 21 bases not matched to a gene; V was cut back by 5 bases and J by 3 bases. A second PCR, run for roughly 7 to 11 cycles, used a sample-barcoded 5' primer plus a J-beta primer mix. Each CDR3 protein is one row after TCRdb ran MiXCR on the 5' RACE reads. The sample holds around 800,000 distinct CDR3 sequences, about 55% seen once. This clonotype was counted a few times. This sequence was found in a man older than 75 in good health. The rearrangement joins TRBV11-2 to TRBJ2-1; 8 positions match TRBD2. Sequencing was performed on blood. The CDR3 DNA reads TGTGCCAGCAGCCACCCTGAACGGAGCGGGAGCCCGAGCGGCTACAATGAGCAGTTCTTC. It translates to CASSHPERSGSPSGYNEQFF.